The rows below give T cell receptor beta chains drawn from one sample of a study of shared clonotypes between healthy human individuals. Profiling relied on immunoSEQ multiplex PCR, and the TCRdb table lists in-frame clones only, not all of them. This sample has 2 million to 2.5 million clones, with roughly 95% found just once. The sequenced material came from naive CD8+ T cells sorted from blood. The origin of the receptors is a man aged 18-30 years in good health. Both conserved end residues are part of each CDR3.

j_gene	v_gene	CDR3aa
TRBJ2-7	TRBV28	CASSLVGGSYEQYF
TRBJ2-4	TRBV28	CASSLESGAKNIQYF
TRBJ2-7	TRBV5-1	CASSLYEGEQYF
TRBJ2-1	TRBV27	CASRSREGSYNEQFF
TRBJ2-1	TRBV9	CASPRGDRGQMKPHNEQFF
TRBJ2-5	TRBV18	CASSPPLLANDETQYF
TRBJ2-4	TRBV9	CASGRGGKNIQYF
TRBJ2-1	TRBV6-5	CASSDGLESVWEQFF
TRBJ1-2	TRBV4-1	CASSQVGTPDGYTF
TRBJ2-6	TRBV23-1	CASSHDRAPPSGANVLTF
TRBJ1-1	TRBV7-7	CASSLGTGKAFF
TRBJ2-7	TRBV27	CASSSGQGRFYEQYF
TRBJ1-4	TRBV2	CASSEAGWGEEGKLFF
TRBJ2-5	TRBV6-1	CASSGKVPQETQYF
TRBJ2-7	TRBV5-4	CASSLGGLVRYEQYF
TRBJ2-3	TRBV9	CASSAEDRGLTDTQYF
TRBJ2-7	TRBV5-6	CASSQGAYEQYF
TRBJ1-2	TRBV19	CASSSTWGQGYGYTF
TRBJ2-1	TRBV7-9	CASDSRIAGYNEQFF
TRBJ1-6	TRBV5-1	CASSLTDELGNSPLHF
TRBJ1-3	TRBV28	CASSSTGIGGNTIYF
TRBJ1-1	TRBV7-9	CASERLSNTEAFF
TRBJ1-4	TRBV29-1	CSVEVGQGQEKLFF
TRBJ1-1	TRBV30	CAWGRNTEAFF
TRBJ1-3	TRBV21-1	CASSPSGSGNTIYF
TRBJ2-5	TRBV11-2	CASSLGRSQETQYF
TRBJ2-7	TRBV6-6	CASSYPRDEQYF
TRBJ2-7	TRBV27	CASSKTVTYEQYF
TRBJ2-1	TRBV30	CAWGQAGTGGADEQFF
TRBJ2-7	TRBV10-2	CASSESGLLPYEQYF
TRBJ1-1	TRBV6-4	CASSDRSRNTEAFF
TRBJ1-2	TRBV7-8	CASSLGRNYYGYTF
TRBJ2-7	TRBV9	CASSGPTGAYEQYF
TRBJ2-1	TRBV6-5	CASSYSGEGYNEQFF